Below are 10 T cell receptor beta chains sequenced from a single sample in a study of CD8 T cells in ankylosing spondylitis. TCRdb processed the 5' RACE reads anew with MiXCR; each CDR3 protein has one entry. The sample contains around 300,000 distinct CDR3 sequences, around 20% of which appear only once. Sequencing used blood, either unsorted or a sorted T cell fraction (not recorded which). The receptors here all came from a female donor with ankylosing spondylitis or in good health (not recorded which).

This chain links TRBV20-1 with TRBJ2-1; 9 nucleotides match TRBD2. V gave up 5 bases and J gave up 8 bases; unmatched junction bases: 13. CDR3 size: 15 residues. Germline CDR1 reads DFQATT; CDR2 reads SNEGSKA (reference sequence). The CDR3 nucleotides read TGCAGTGCTCGCAGACTAGCGGCCCGGCGGGATGAGCAGTTCTTC. Translated, it gives CSARRLAARRDEQFF.

Concerning this clonotype itself: A clone one base away is much larger, so this may be a read error. The chain has TRBV4-3 and TRBJ2-1; no definite D call. The CDR3 length is 14 residues. CDR1 is LGHNA and CDR2 is YSLEER in the germline V gene. The CDR3 here is CSSSHAGPYNEQFF. The CDR3 DNA reads as TGCTCCAGCAGCCACGCTGGACCCTACAATGAGCAGTTCTTC.

In its sample, this clonotype was seen a few times. CDR3 region: CASSERESQFF. For the CDR3, the DNA is TGTGCCAGCAGTGAGCGGGAATCGCAGTTCTTC. V and J are TRBV6-1 and TRBJ2-1, with a possible D match to TRBD2 (6 bases). Looked up from germline, CDR1 is MNHNS and CDR2 is SASEGT. Trimming left V 3 bases short and J 12 bases short, with 9 bases between. The CDR3 extends over 11 amino acids.

A few counts support this clonotype. This chain connects TRBV12-2 to TRBJ1-5; no check of the table's D call, TRBD1, against the DNA was made. TRBV12-2 is labeled a pseudogene. The CDR3 spans 19 residues. CDR3 sequence reads: CASRRNDDRKIFSNQPQHF. The CDR3 DNA sequence: TGTGCAAGTCGTCGAAATGACGACAGAAAAATCTTTAGCAATCAGCCCCAGCATTTT.

This clonotype was counted between two and nine times. The chain combines TRBV5-1 with TRBJ2-3; no clear D. With 0 bases removed from V and 1 base from J, the gap between germline ends came to 15 bases. This CDR3 contains 17 residues. Looked up from germline, CDR1 is SGHRS and CDR2 is YFSETQ. CDR3 sequence reads: CASSLESFKIRTDTQYF. The CDR3 nucleotides read TGCGCCAGCAGCTTGGAAAGCTTCAAAATACGCACAGATACGCAGTATTTT.

The rearrangement joins TRBV4-3 to TRBJ2-2, with TRBD1 identical over 9 bases. The CDR3 totals 16 residues. The J segment lost 1 base and the V segment lost 0 bases, leaving 0 bases of the junction unmatched. Germline lookup yields CDR1 LGHNA and CDR2 YSLEER. The CDR3 DNA reads as TGCGCCAGCAGCCAAGAGGACAGGGGGAACACCGGGGAGCTGTTTTTT. It codes for CASSQEDRGNTGELFF.

The chain is built from TRBV11-2 and TRBJ2-2, with a possible D match to TRBD2 (5 bases). The length of the CDR3 is 14 residues. Germline V gene sequence: CDR1 SGHAT, CDR2 FQNNGV. V lost 5 bases to trimming and J lost 3 bases, with 10 bases between them. As DNA, the CDR3 is TGTGCCAGCAGCCTCTCGGGGTACACCGGGGAGCTGTTTTTT. Translation: CASSLSGYTGELFF.

This clonotype has ten or more counts. This rearrangement joins TRBV5-1 to TRBJ2-1; 9 nucleotides match TRBD2. Looked up from germline, CDR1 is SGHRS and CDR2 is YFSETQ. The CDR3 sequence is 17 residues long. Germline trimming cut 2 bases from V and 7 bases from J; bases unmatched to any gene: 13. The CDR3 reads CASSFGLARGLSNEQFF. CDR3 coding DNA: TGCGCCAGCAGCTTCGGACTAGCGCGAGGTCTGAGTAATGAGCAGTTCTTC.

CDR3 in DNA: TGTGCCAGCACCGACGCCCGAGGAGGGGGGTACTTC. Translating it yields CASTDARGGGYF. The chain couples TRBV6-1 to TRBJ2-7, with D perhaps given as TRBD1 or TRBD2 (6 bases each). The CDR3 length is 12 residues. The germline gives CDR1 MNHNS, CDR2 SASEGT. V lost 7 bases, J lost 12 bases, and 19 bases lay in between.

V and J are TRBV18 and TRBJ2-7; possibly TRBD2 for D (6 bases). V lost 3 bases, J lost 7 bases, and 13 bases lay in between. In germline, CDR1 is KGHSH, CDR2 LQKENI. The CDR3 runs 13 residues. The CDR3 sequence: CASSPDYSLEQYF. As DNA, the CDR3 is TGTGCCAGCTCACCGGACTACTCGCTTGAGCAGTACTTC.